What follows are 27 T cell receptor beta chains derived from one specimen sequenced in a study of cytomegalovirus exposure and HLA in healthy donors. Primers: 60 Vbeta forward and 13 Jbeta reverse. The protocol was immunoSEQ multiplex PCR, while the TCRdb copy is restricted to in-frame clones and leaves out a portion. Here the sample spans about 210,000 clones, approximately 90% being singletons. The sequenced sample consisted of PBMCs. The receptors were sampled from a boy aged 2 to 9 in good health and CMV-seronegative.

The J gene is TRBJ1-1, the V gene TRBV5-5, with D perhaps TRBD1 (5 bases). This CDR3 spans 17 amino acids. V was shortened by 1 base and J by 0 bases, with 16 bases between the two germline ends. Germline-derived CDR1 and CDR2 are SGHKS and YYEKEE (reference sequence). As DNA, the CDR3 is TGTGCCAGCAGCTTGAACCCTTGGGGCTTAGTGAACACTGAAGCTTTCTTT. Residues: CASSLNPWGLVNTEAFF.

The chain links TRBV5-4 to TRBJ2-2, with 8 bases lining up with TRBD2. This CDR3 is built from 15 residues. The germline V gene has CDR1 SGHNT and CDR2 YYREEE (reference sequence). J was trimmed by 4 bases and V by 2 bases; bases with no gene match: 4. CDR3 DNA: TGTGCCAGCAGCTTCTCGGGGGGGAGCACCGGGGAGCTGTTTTTT. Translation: CASSFSGGSTGELFF.

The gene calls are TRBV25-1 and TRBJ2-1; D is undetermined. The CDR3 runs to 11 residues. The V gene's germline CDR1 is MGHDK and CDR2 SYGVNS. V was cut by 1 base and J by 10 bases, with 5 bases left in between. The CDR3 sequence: CASSEFPEQFF. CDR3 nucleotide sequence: TGTGCCAGCAGTGAATTTCCGGAGCAGTTCTTC.

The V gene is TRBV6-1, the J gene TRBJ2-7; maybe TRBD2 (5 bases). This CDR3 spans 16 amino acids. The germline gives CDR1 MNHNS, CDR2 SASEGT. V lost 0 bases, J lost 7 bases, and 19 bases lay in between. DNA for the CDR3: TGTGCCAGCAGTGAAGCGCGAACGGACTCCGGATGGGAGCAGTACTTC. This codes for CASSEARTDSGWEQYF.

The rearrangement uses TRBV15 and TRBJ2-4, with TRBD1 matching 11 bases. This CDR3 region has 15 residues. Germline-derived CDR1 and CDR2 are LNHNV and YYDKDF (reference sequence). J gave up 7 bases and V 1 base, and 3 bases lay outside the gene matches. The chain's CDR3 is CATSRGDRGGNIQYF. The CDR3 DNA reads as TGTGCCACCAGCAGAGGGGACAGGGGGGGGAACATTCAGTACTTC.

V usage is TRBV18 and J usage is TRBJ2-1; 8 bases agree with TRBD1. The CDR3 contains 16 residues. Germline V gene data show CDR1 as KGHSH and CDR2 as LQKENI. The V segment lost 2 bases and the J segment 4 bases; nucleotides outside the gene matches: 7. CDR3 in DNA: TGTGCCAGCTCACCAATGACAGGGGATCTTTACAATGAGCAGTTCTTC. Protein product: CASSPMTGDLYNEQFF.

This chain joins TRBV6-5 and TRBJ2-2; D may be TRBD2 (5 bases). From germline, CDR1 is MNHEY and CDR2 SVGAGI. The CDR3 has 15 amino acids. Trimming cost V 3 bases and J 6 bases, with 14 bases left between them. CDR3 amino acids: CASSYGVGRAGELFF. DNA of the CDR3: TGTGCCAGCAGTTATGGGGTCGGGCGGGCCGGGGAGCTGTTTTTT.

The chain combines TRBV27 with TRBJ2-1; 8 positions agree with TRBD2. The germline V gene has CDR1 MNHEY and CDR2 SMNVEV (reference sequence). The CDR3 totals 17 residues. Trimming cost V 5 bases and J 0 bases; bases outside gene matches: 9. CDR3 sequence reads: CASSNPSGPRSYNEQFF. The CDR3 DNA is TGTGCCAGCAGTAACCCTAGCGGGCCCCGCTCCTACAATGAGCAGTTCTTC.

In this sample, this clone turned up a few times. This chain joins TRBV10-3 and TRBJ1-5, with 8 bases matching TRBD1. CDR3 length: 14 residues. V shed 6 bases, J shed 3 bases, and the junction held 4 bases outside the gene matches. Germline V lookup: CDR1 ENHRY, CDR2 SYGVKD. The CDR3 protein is CAIRGTGPNQPQHF. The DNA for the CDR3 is TGTGCCATCAGGGGGACAGGTCCCAATCAGCCCCAGCATTTT.

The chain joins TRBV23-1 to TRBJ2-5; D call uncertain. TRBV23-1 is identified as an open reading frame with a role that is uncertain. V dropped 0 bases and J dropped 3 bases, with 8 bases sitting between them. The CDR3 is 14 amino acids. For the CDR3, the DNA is TGCGCCAGCAGTCAATCCAGTCTCAAAGAGACCCAGTACTTC. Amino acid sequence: CASSQSSLKETQYF.

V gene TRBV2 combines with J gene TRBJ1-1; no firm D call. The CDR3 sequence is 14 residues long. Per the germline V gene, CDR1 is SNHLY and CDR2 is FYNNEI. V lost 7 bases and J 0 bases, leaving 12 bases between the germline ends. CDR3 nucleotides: TGTGCCAGCACCTCACAAATCATGAACACTGAAGCTTTCTTT. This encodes CASTSQIMNTEAFF. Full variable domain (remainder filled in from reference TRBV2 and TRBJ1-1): EPEVTQTPSHQVTQMGQEVILRCVPISNHLYFYWYRQILGQKVEFLVSFYNNEISEKSEIFDDQFSVERPDGSNFTLKIRSTKLEDSAMYFCASTSQIMNTEAFFGQGTRLTVV.

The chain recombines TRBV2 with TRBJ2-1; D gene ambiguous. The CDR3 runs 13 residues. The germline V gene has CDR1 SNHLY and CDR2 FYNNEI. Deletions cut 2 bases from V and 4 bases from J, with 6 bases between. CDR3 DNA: TGTGCCAGCAGTGAATTAATTTACAATGAGCAGTTCTTC. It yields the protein CASSELIYNEQFF.

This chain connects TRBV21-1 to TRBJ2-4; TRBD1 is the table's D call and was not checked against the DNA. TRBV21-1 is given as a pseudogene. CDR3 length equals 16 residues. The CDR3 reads CASSRVRQGARRGQYF. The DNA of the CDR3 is TGTGCCAGCAGCAGGGTGCGACAGGGGGCGCGGAGGGGTCAGTACTTC.

The CDR3, as DNA: TGCGCCAGCTCTGAGGGAACTAATGAAAAACTGTTTTTT. Translated: CASSEGTNEKLFF. The chain couples TRBV5-1 to TRBJ1-4; no clear D. Trimming left V 7 bases short and J 1 base short, with 8 bases between. Germline V gene data show CDR1 as SGHRS and CDR2 as YFSETQ. The CDR3 extends over 13 amino acids.

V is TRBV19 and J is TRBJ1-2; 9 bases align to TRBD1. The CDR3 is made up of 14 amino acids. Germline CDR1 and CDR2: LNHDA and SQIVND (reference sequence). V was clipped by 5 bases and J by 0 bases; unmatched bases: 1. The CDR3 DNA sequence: TGTGCCAGTAGTCGACAGGGGGCTAACTATGGCTACACCTTC. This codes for CASSRQGANYGYTF. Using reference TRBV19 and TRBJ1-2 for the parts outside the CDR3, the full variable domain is DGGITQSPKYLFRKEGQNVTLSCEQNLNHDAMYWYRQDPGQGLRLIYYSQIVNDFQKGDIAEGYSVSREKKESFPLTVTSAQKNPTAFYLCASSRQGANYGYTFGSGTRLTVV.

CDR3 DNA: TGTGCCAGTCAAAATTCCTGGGACTCCGAGCATTCACCCCTCCACTTT. Amino acid sequence: CASQNSWDSEHSPLHF. The chain uses TRBV19 and TRBJ1-6; D is possibly TRBD1 (5 bases). V lost 8 bases and J 8 bases, leaving 22 bases between the germline ends. Germline V gene lookup returns CDR1 LNHDA and CDR2 SQIVND (reference sequence). The CDR3 spans 16 residues.

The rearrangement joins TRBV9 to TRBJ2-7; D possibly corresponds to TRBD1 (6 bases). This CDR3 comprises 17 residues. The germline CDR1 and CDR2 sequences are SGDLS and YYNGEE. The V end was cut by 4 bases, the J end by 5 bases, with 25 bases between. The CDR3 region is CASSPKLGAPRVHEQYF. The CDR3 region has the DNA TGTGCCAGCAGCCCCAAATTGGGGGCGCCCCGTGTACACGAGCAGTACTTC.

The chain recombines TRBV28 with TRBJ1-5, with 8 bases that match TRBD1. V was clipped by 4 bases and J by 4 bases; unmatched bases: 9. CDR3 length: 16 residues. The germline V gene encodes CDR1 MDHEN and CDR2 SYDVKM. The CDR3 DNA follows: TGTGCCAGCAGTTCAACGGAATGGACAGGGAATCAGCCCCAGCATTTT. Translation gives CASSSTEWTGNQPQHF.

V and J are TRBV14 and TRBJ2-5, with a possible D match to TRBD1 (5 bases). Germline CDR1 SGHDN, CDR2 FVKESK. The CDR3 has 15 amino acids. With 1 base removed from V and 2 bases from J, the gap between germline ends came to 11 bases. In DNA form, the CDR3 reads TGTGCCAGCAGCCAAGGAATAAGGGGACAAGAGACCCAGTACTTC. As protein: CASSQGIRGQETQYF.

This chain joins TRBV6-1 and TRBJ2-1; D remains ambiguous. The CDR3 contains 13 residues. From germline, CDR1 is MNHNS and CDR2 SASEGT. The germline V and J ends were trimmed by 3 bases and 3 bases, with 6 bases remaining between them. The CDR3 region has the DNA TGTGCCAGCAGTGACTCCAGCTACAATGAGCAGTTCTTC. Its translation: CASSDSSYNEQFF.

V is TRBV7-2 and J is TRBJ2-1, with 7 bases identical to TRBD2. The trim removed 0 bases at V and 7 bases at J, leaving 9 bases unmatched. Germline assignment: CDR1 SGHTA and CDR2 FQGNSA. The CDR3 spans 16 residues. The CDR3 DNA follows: TGTGCCAGCAGCTTAGCCGGGGAGGGAGTTGGGAATGAGCAGTTCTTC. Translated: CASSLAGEGVGNEQFF.

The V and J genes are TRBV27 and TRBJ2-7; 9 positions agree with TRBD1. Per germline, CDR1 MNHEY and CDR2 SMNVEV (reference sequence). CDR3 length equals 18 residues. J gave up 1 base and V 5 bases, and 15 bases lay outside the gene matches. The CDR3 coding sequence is TGTGCCAGCAGTCAGACAGGGGGAGGGATTGGGGGGTCCTACGAGCAGTACTTC. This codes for CASSQTGGGIGGSYEQYF.

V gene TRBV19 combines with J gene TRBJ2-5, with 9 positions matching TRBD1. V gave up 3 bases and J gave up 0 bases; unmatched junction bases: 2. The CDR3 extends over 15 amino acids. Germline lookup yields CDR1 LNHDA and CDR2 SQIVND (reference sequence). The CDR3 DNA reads TGTGCCAGTAGTATTGGGGACAGGGACCAAGAGACCCAGTACTTC. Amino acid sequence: CASSIGDRDQETQYF.

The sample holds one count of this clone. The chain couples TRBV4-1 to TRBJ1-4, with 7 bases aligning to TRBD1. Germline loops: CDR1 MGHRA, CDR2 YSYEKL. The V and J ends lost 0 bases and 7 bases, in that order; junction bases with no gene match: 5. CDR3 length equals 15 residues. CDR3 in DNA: TGCGCCAGCAGCCAAGACGGGACAGAAACTGAAAAACTGTTTTTT. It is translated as CASSQDGTETEKLFF.

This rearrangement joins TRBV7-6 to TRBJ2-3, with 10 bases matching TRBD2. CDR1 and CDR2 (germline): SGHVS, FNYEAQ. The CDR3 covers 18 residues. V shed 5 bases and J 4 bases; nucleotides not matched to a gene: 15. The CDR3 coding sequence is TGTGCCAGCAGCGGTCAGACTAGCGGGTGGGATGGTCCAGATACGCAGTATTTT. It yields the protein CASSGQTSGWDGPDTQYF. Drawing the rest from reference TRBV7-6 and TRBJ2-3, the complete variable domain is GAGVSQSPRYKVTKRGQDVALRCDPISGHVSLYWYRQALGQGPEFLTYFNYEAQQDKSGLPNDRFSAERPEGSISTLTIQRTEQRDSAMYRCASSGQTSGWDGPDTQYFGPGTRLTVL.

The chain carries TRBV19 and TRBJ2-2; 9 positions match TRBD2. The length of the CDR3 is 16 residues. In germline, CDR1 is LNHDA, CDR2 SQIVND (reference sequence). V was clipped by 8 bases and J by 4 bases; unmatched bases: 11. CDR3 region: CASYGGRVWSTGELFF. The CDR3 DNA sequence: TGTGCCAGTTACGGCGGGAGGGTCTGGAGCACCGGGGAGCTGTTTTTT.

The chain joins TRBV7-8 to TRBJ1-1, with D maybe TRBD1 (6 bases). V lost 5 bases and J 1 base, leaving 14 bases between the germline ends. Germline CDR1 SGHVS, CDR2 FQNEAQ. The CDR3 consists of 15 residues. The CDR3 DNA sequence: TGTGCCAGCAGCGGATCGGGACACCCGAACACTGAAGCTTTCTTT. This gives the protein CASSGSGHPNTEAFF.